This T cell receptor beta chain was captured by sequencing in a study of HIV-infected patients and healthy controls. The sample holds one count of this clonotype. As yet, its antigen is unknown. The CDR3 does not close with the conserved phenylalanine or tryptophan, likely indicating a read error. Because the CDR3's place on the DNA is in doubt, the DNA is left out and the CDR3 is given as listed by TCRdb. The CDR3 totals 14 residues, both ends included. Per germline, CDR1 KGHSH and CDR2 LQKENI. The repertoire came from unfractionated whole blood and reflected all unsorted peripheral T cells. Reverse transcription used 450 to 550 ng RNA and constant-region primers for alpha and beta. Separate chain-specific third strand synthesis with multiplexing indices produced the alpha and beta libraries. Ligation attached cDNA to a 5' RACE adapter that carried a random hexamer and SP2 site. TCRdb reanalysed the 5' RACE reads using MiXCR and keeps one entry per CDR3 protein. The profile shows 15,000 to 20,000 distinct CDR3 sequences, over 9% of them singletons.

Findings and caveats of the study: The diversity differences were not explained by slight age and sex differences between study cohorts. A major limitation was that merely sixteen HIV-infected individuals were processed. When repertoires were size-matched, rare events in HIV-infected data became overweighted.

The V call is TRBV18, the J call TRBJ2-7; TRBD1 reflects the table's D call only, with no check against the DNA. This sequence originates from an adult in good health. The sequenced sample was blood. The CDR3 here is CASSRTGERSEQDG.